This T cell receptor beta chain was found in a study of HIV-infected patients and healthy controls. This clonotype was observed at least ten times. The V end was cut by 1 base, the J end by 5 bases, with 14 bases between. Germline loops: CDR1 SGHTA, CDR2 FQGNSA. This CDR3 has 15 amino acids. All unsorted peripheral T cells were captured because whole blood was used without fractionation. Reverse transcription used approximately 500 ng RNA and constant-region primers for alpha and beta. Using multiplexing indices, alpha and beta chain libraries were generated apart by chain-specific third strand synthesis. TCRdb used MiXCR to reprocess the 5' RACE reads, holding one entry per CDR3 protein. In the table there are 18,000 or so distinct CDR3 sequences, 10% to 15% of which are singletons.

J is TRBJ1-1 and V is TRBV7-2; D is uncertain. Sequencing used blood. The clonotype was recovered from an adult in good health. Here the CDR3 DNA reads TGTGCCAGCAGCTTAGTGGGTGAGGACGGGACTGAAGCTTTCTTT. Residues: CASSLVGEDGTEAFF. The whole variable domain, remainder taken from reference TRBV7-2 and TRBJ1-1, is GAGVSQSPSNKVTEKGKDVELRCDPISGHTALYWYRQSLGQGLEFLIYFQGNSAPDKSGLPSDRFSAERTGGSVSTLTIQRTQQEDSAVYLCASSLVGEDGTEAFFGQGTRLTVV.